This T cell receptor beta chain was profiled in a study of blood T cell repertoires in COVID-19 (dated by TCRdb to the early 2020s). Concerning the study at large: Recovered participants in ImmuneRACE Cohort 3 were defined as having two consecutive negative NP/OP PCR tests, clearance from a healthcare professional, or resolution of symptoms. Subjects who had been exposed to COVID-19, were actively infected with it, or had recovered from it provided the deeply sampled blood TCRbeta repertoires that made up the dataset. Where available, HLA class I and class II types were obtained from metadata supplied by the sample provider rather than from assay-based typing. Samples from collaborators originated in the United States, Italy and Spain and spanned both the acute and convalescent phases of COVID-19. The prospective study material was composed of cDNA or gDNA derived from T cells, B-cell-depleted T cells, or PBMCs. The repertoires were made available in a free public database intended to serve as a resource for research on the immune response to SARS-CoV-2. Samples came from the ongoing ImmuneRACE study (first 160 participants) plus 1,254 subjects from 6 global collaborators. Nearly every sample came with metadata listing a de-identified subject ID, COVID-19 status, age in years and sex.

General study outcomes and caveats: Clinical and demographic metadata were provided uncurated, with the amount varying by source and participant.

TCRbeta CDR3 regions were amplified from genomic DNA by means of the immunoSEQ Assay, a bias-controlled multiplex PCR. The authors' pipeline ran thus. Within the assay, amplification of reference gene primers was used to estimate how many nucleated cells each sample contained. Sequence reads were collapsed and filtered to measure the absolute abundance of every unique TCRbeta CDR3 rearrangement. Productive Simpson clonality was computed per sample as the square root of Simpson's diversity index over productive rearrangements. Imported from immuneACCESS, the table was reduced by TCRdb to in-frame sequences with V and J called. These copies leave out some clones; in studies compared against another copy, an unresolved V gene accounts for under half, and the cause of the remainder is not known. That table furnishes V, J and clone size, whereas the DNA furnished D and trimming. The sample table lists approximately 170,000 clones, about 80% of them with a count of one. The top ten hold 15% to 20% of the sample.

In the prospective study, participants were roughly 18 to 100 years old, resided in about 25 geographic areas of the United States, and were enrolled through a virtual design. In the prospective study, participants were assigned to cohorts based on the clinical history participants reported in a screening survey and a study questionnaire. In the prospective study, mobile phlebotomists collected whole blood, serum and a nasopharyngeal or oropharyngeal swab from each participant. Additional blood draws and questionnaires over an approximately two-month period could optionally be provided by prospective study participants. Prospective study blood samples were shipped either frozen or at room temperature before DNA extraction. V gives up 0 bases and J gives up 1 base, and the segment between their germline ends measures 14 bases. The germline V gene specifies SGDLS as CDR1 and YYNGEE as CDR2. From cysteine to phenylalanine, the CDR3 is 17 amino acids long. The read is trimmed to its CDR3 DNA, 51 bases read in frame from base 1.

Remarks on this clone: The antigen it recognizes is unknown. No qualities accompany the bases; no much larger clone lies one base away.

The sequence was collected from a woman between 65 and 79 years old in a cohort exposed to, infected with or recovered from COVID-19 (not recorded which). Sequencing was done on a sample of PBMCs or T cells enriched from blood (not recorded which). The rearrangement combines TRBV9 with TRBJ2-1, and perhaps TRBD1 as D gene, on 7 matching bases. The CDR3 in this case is CASSVGGGQVSYNEQFF. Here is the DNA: TGTGCCAGCAGCGTAGGGGGAGGACAGGTGTCCTACAATGAGCAGTTCTTC. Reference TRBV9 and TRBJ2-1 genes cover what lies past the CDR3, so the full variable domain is DSGVTQTPKHLITATGQRVTLRCSPRSGDLSVYWYQQSLDQGLQFLIQYYNGEERAKGNILERFSAQQFPDLHSELNLSSLELGDSALYFCASSVGGGQVSYNEQFFGPGTRLTVL.